What follows are 25 T cell receptor beta chains derived from one specimen sequenced in a study of human T cells and chemical hapten exposure. As for time point: patch test 2, 6 weeks after DPC sensitization. Described treatment: therapeutic diphenylcyclopropenone sensitization with weekly scalp DPC. TCRdb reprocessed the RACE reads with MiXCR, giving one entry per CDR3 protein. The repertoire holds approximately 69,000 distinct CDR3 sequences, approximately 10% seen once, with around 6.8% in the top ten. This specimen consisted of whole blood, obtained in connection with sensitization to the hapten diphenylcyclopropenone (DPC). Every receptor here comes from a woman in her forties or fifties with alopecia areata. Some clones in this sample may be carry-over from other donors' samples.

The chain carries TRBV21-1 and TRBJ1-5; the table's D call of TRBD1 was not tested on the DNA. TRBV21-1 is recorded as a pseudogene. This CDR3 has 13 residues. The CDR3 DNA reads TGTGCCATCGGGACAGGGTTCGGGCAGCCCCAGCATTTT. Amino acid sequence: CAIGTGFGQPQHF.

This clonotype has at least ten counts. This sequence joins TRBV19 and TRBJ1-6, with D tentatively TRBD1 (5 bases). Germline CDR1 reads LNHDA; CDR2 reads SQIVND (reference sequence). V dropped 6 bases and J dropped 7 bases, with 16 bases sitting between them. The CDR3 contains 15 residues. CDR3 in DNA: TGTGCCAGTAGACCCTTAGACGGGGGGAATTCACCCCTCCACTTT. Translated, it gives CASRPLDGGNSPLHF.

At least ten counts were recorded for this clonotype. The chain uses TRBV10-2 and TRBJ1-5; 8 bases match TRBD1. Trimming took 6 bases from V and 4 from J; bases not matched to a gene: 11. This CDR3 has 16 residues. Germline V gives CDR1 WSHSY, CDR2 SAAADI. The CDR3 sequence is CASSEPYRGGNQPQHF. CDR3 DNA sequence: TGCGCCAGCAGCGAGCCCTACAGGGGGGGAAATCAGCCCCAGCATTTT.

Of note for this clonotype: A read error may produce the germline difference seen at one junction end. The chain uses TRBV5-1 and TRBJ2-1; D unclear. There are 14 residues in the CDR3. Germline V gene lookup returns CDR1 SGHRS and CDR2 YFSETQ. The CDR3 region has the DNA TGCGCCGGCAGCCCGAATTACGCTTACAATGAGCAGTTCTTC. Amino acids: CAGSPNYAYNEQFF.

V gene TRBV5-5 combines with J gene TRBJ2-1; perhaps TRBD2 as D (6 bases). Germline assignment: CDR1 SGHKS and CDR2 YYEKEE (reference sequence). CDR3 size: 13 residues. The V gene lost 4 bases and the J gene lost 5 bases, with 10 bases spanning the gap. The CDR3 loop is CASSREYHNEQFF. As DNA, the CDR3 is TGTGCCAGCAGCCGGGAGTACCACAATGAGCAGTTCTTC.

This clonotype was seen many times. A read error may account for a junction end that differs from germline. J is TRBJ2-1 and V is TRBV7-7; TRBD2 matches 10 bases. The germline CDR1 and CDR2 sequences are SSHAT and FNYEAQ (reference sequence). The CDR3 contains 16 residues. As DNA, the CDR3 is TGTGCTAGCAGCCCAAGGACTAGCGGCAACGACAATGAGCAGTTCTTC. Its translation is CASSPRTSGNDNEQFF. Drawing the rest from reference TRBV7-7 and TRBJ2-1, the complete variable domain is GAGVSQSPRYKVTKRGQDVTLRCDPISSHATLYWYQQALGQGPEFLTYFNYEAQPDKSGLPSDRFSAERPEGSISTLTIQRTEQRDSAMYRCASSPRTSGNDNEQFFGPGTRLTVL.

This clonotype was seen at least ten times. V usage is TRBV25-1 and J usage is TRBJ2-3, with D possibly being TRBD1 or TRBD2 (6 bases each). CDR1 is MGHDK, CDR2 SYGVNS, per germline. V was cut by 3 bases and J by 4 bases, with 17 bases left in between. This CDR3 spans 16 amino acids. The CDR3: CASSDRRTAGPDTQYF. In nucleotides, the CDR3 is TGTGCCAGCAGTGACCGTCGGACAGCGGGCCCAGATACGCAGTATTTT.

The chain is built from TRBV3-1 and TRBJ2-1, with 11 bases that match TRBD1. Unmatched junction bases numbered 8, after V lost 3 bases and J lost 7 bases. CDR1 LGHDT and CDR2 YNNKEL come from the germline V gene (reference sequence). This CDR3 comprises 16 residues. CDR3 sequence reads: CASSHGTGGMWNEQFF. The CDR3, as DNA: TGTGCCAGCAGCCATGGGACAGGGGGGATGTGGAATGAGCAGTTCTTC.

This clonotype was detected ten times or more. The J gene is TRBJ1-1, the V gene TRBV21-1. TRBV21-1 is described as a pseudogene. The CDR3 spans 15 residues. CDR3 region: CASTPIPVMNTEAFF. The DNA for the CDR3 is TGTGCCAGCACTCCTATCCCAGTCATGAACACTGAAGCTTTCTTT.

This clonotype was counted many times. V and J are TRBV20-1 and TRBJ2-3, with 8 bases aligning to TRBD2. This CDR3 comprises 15 residues. With V trimmed by 3 bases and J by 6 bases, 11 bases remained unmatched. Germline-derived CDR1 and CDR2 are DFQATT and SNEGSKA (reference sequence). The chain's CDR3 is CSARGPGLGLDTQYF. DNA for the CDR3: TGCAGTGCTAGGGGGCCGGGACTAGGTCTTGATACGCAGTATTTT.

This clonotype was seen more than once but under ten times. This chain connects TRBV18 to TRBJ2-2; D not resolved. The V and J ends lost 1 base and 1 base respectively, with 7 bases between them. Germline V gives CDR1 KGHSH, CDR2 LQKENI. The CDR3 consists of 15 residues. DNA for the CDR3: TGTGCCAGCTCACCACAAGCGTTGAACACCGGGGAGCTGTTTTTT. The encoded protein is CASSPQALNTGELFF.

The table lists this clonotype with a count of one. The chain has TRBV5-6 and TRBJ1-4; tentatively, D is TRBD1 (6 bases). The CDR3 is made up of 15 amino acids. V was cut by 0 bases and J by 4 bases, with 10 bases left in between. Germline CDR1 reads SGHDT; CDR2 reads YYEEEE. The CDR3 nucleotides are TGTGCCAGCAGCTTGGGGACAGATCTTAATGAAAAACTGTTTTTT. It yields the protein CASSLGTDLNEKLFF.

This clonotype has ten or more counts. This chain joins TRBV19 and TRBJ2-3; 7 nucleotides agree with TRBD2. The CDR3 has 14 residues. V dropped 6 bases and J dropped 2; count of bases not matched to a gene: 5. Per the germline V gene, CDR1 is LNHDA and CDR2 is SQIVND (reference sequence). The CDR3 protein is CASRAGEHTDTQYF. CDR3 DNA sequence: TGTGCCAGTAGGGCGGGAGAGCACACAGATACGCAGTATTTT.

This clonotype came up many times. The chain has TRBV29-1 and TRBJ2-5; tentatively, D is TRBD1 (5 bases). In germline, CDR1 is SQVTM, CDR2 ANQGSEA. V gave up 6 bases and J gave up 4 bases, with 18 bases separating them. The CDR3 contains 14 residues. CDR3 sequence (DNA): TGCAGCGTGGGGCCCCAGGCCGTAGGAGAGACCCAGTACTTC. Translation: CSVGPQAVGETQYF.

This clonotype was recorded at least ten times. This sequence joins TRBV29-1 and TRBJ1-1; tentatively, D is TRBD1 (5 bases). The V gene's germline CDR1 is SQVTM and CDR2 ANQGSEA. CDR3 length: 14 residues. V shed 8 bases and J shed 0 bases, with 16 bases lying between them. The CDR3 region has the DNA TGCAGCTTTGGAAAGGGGTTCATGAACACTGAAGCTTTCTTT. Its translation is CSFGKGFMNTEAFF.

This clonotype was observed at least ten times. The V call is TRBV24-1, the J call TRBJ1-2; D remains unclear. CDR3 size: 16 residues. Germline V gene lookup returns CDR1 KGHDR and CDR2 SFDVKD. The ends were cut back, 7 bases at V and 4 bases at J, with 21 bases in the middle. This chain's CDR3 is CATRNRDREPLYGYTF. The CDR3 DNA follows: TGTGCCACCAGGAACCGCGATAGGGAGCCCCTCTATGGCTACACCTTC.

This clonotype appeared many times. The chain uses TRBV6-2 or TRBV6-3 and TRBJ2-5; D gene uncertain. Trimming cost V 6 bases and J 8 bases, with 16 bases left between them. Germline CDR1 is MNHEY and CDR2 is SVGEGT. This CDR3 has 13 amino acids. CDR3 sequence (DNA): TGTGCCAGCAGCCTATCCTCCGGTGTAACCCAGTACTTC. Translation: CASSLSSGVTQYF.

This clonotype came up many times. CDR3 sequence reads: CSVEEGNYGYTF. CDR3 coding DNA: TGCAGCGTTGAAGAGGGGAACTATGGCTACACCTTC. The V and J genes are TRBV29-1 and TRBJ1-2; D unclear. This CDR3 contains 12 residues. The germline CDR1 and CDR2 sequences are SQVTM and ANQGSEA. V gave up 0 bases and J gave up 2 bases, with 4 bases separating them. Together with reference TRBV29-1 and TRBJ1-2, the CDR3 gives the full variable domain: SAVISQKPSRDICQRGTSLTIQCQVDSQVTMMFWYRQQPGQSLTLIATANQGSEATYESGFVIDKFPISRPNLTFSTLTVSNMSPEDSSIYLCSVEEGNYGYTFGSGTRLTVV.

This sequence joins TRBV14 and TRBJ2-1; 7 bases are shared with TRBD1. Germline CDR1 and CDR2: SGHDN and FVKESK. The CDR3 extends over 15 amino acids. V dropped 3 bases and J dropped 7; count of bases not matched to a gene: 9. Written as DNA, the CDR3 is TGTGCCAGCAGCCAGTGGACAGGCCGGTGGAATGAGCAGTTCTTC. Translated, it gives CASSQWTGRWNEQFF.

Ten or more counts support this clonotype. This chain links TRBV10-3 with TRBJ2-5; 8 bases fit TRBD2. Trimming cost V 10 bases and J 2 bases; bases outside gene matches: 9. CDR3 length: 14 residues. Germline V gives CDR1 ENHRY, CDR2 SYGVKD. This chain's CDR3 is CATIAGTGQETQYF. The DNA for the CDR3 is TGTGCCACAATAGCGGGAACGGGGCAAGAGACCCAGTACTTC.

For this clonotype: Being one base from a much bigger clone, this may be a read error. The chain has TRBV21-1 and TRBJ2-7; no DNA check was done on the table's D call, TRBD1. TRBV21-1 is reported as a pseudogene. The CDR3 consists of 16 residues. The DNA for the CDR3 is TGTGCCGGTCCCCTTTATTTGCCGCGAATTCTCTACGAGCAGTACTTC. Encoded protein: CAGPLYLPRILYEQYF.

V gene TRBV20-1 combines with J gene TRBJ2-1; TRBD2 agrees at 9 bases. The CDR3 covers 16 residues. CDR1 DFQATT and CDR2 SNEGSKA come from the germline V gene (reference sequence). V gave up 1 base and J gave up 2 bases; unmatched junction bases: 6. The CDR3 spells CSARVASGRTYNEQFF. The CDR3, as DNA: TGCAGTGCTAGAGTTGCCAGCGGGAGGACCTACAATGAGCAGTTCTTC.

There are a few counts of this clonotype. The chain carries TRBV2 and TRBJ2-1, with unresolved D. The germline gives CDR1 SNHLY, CDR2 FYNNEI. V was pared by 2 bases and J by 15 bases, with 11 bases between. The CDR3 totals 11 residues. The CDR3: CASSEFGVPFF. CDR3 sequence (DNA): TGTGCCAGCAGTGAATTTGGCGTGCCGTTCTTC.

This clonotype was seen at least ten times. CDR3 sequence: CASNVGYTGELFF. CDR3 bases: TGTGCCAGCAATGTGGGTTACACCGGGGAGCTGTTTTTT. The rearrangement links TRBV12-3 or TRBV12-4 to TRBJ2-2; D is ambiguous. The ends were cut back, 7 bases at V and 3 bases at J, with 9 bases in the middle. This CDR3 has 13 residues.

In this sample, this clonotype turned up many times. The gene calls are TRBV19 and TRBJ1-5; D is unclear. There are 14 residues in the CDR3. V lost 3 bases and J 6 bases, leaving 12 bases between the germline ends. CDR1 and CDR2 from the germline V gene are LNHDA and SQIVND (reference sequence). CDR3 in amino acids: CASSMWGSSQPQHF. CDR3 bases: TGTGCCAGTAGTATGTGGGGATCCAGTCAGCCCCAGCATTTT.